Here is one T cell receptor (beta chain) with its context. Its antigen is not known. The table came from immunoSEQ multiplex PCR; TCRdb's copy has only in-frame clones and leaves some out. Of some 9,300 clones listed, approximately 70% are singletons. Repertoires were sampled repeatedly during chemoradiotherapy. The data originate from a study of chemoradiotherapy in HPV16-positive cancers. Study-wide results and caveats: During treatment, candidate HPV-specific clones and E7-related motifs expanded in tumor. HPV-specific T cells were functionally defined from only a couple of HPV16-positive patients.

The germline V gene has CDR1 SGHRS and CDR2 YFSETQ. Losses at the gene ends were 2 bases for V and 4 bases for J; bases not matched to a gene: 3. The CDR3 is 16 residues long. Sample collection occurred from a patient who underwent chemoradiotherapy. The rearrangement uses TRBV5-1 and TRBJ2-5; 15 bases line up with TRBD2. The clonotype originates from a human donor with HPV-associated anogenital cancer. The CDR3 reads CASSLGLAGGLETQYF. CDR3 in DNA: TGCGCCAGCAGCTTAGGACTAGCGGGGGGGCTAGAGACCCAGTACTTC.